This T cell receptor (beta chain) was documented in a study of identifying expanded T cells in peripheral blood. Remarks on this clone: What it binds is not known.

This CDR3 has 14 residues. V gave up 3 bases and J gave up 1 base, with 12 bases separating them. Germline-derived CDR1 and CDR2 are GTSNPN and SVGIG (reference sequence). The table came from immunoSEQ multiplex PCR; TCRdb's copy has only in-frame clones and leaves some out. There are approximately 130,000 clones in the sample; approximately 84% occur only once, and 3.3% lies in the top ten. Study-wide findings and caveats: Technical replicates showed about 1.1 changed clones; two weeks about 16.4; four weeks 19.

During the collection period, no donor immune events like infections were recorded. The gene calls are TRBV30 and TRBJ1-2; D ambiguous. Sequencing was carried out using blood. The receptor was derived from a person aged 18 to 70 in good health. CDR3: CAWRVQPINYGYTF. The CDR3 nucleotides read TGTGCCTGGAGGGTCCAGCCCATTAACTATGGCTACACCTTC.